This T cell receptor (beta chain) was found in a study of Ad26.COV2.S vaccination and SARS-CoV-2 variants. In regard to this clone: No antigen is known for it.

Using immunoSEQ multiplex PCR, the repertoire was profiled, and TCRdb retains in-frame clones only, with some absent. The sample lists 150,000 to 200,000 clones, roughly nine tenths occurring once. Study-wide points: In vaccinated individuals, spike-specific CD8+ and CD4+ T cell responses reportedly displayed substantial breadth. Those who received the vaccine showed greater spike-specific TCR breadth than those given placebo. TCR breadth and depth estimates may have understated total T cell responses. The study found similar non-spike TCR breadth in vaccine and placebo recipients.

This clonotype was obtained from a human donor who had recovered from COVID-19. Specimen: peripheral blood, collected after recovery from COVID-19.

In DNA, the CDR3 is TGTGCTAGTGGTCGGGACAGCAACAATGAGCAGTTCTTC. Translated: CASGRDSNNEQFF. The J gene is TRBJ2-1, the V gene TRBV12-5, with 7 positions matching TRBD1. V gave up 5 bases and J gave up 5 bases; unmatched junction bases: 3. Germline loops: CDR1 LGHNT, CDR2 FRNRAP. The CDR3 length is 13 residues. The full variable domain, completed using reference TRBV12-5 and TRBJ2-1, is DARVTQTPRHKVTEMGQEVTMRCQPILGHNTVFWYRQTMMQGLELLAYFRNRAPLDDSGMPKDRFSAEMPDATLATLKIQPSEPRDSAVYFCASGRDSNNEQFFGPGTRLTVL.